The entry below gives a single TCR beta chain sequence along with its context. The data were obtained in a study of cytomegalovirus exposure and HLA in healthy donors. Germline V lookup: CDR1 GTSNPN, CDR2 SVGIG (reference sequence). CDR3 length: 18 amino acids. Trimming cost V 2 bases and J 2 bases; bases outside gene matches: 13. This PCR relied on a set of 60 Vbeta primers and 13 Jbeta primers. Here immunoSEQ multiplex PCR was the method, and the copy in TCRdb shows in-frame clones only, minus some. The data contain about 140,000 clones, around 75% of them singletons. The TCR sequence derives from a man between 18 and 29 years old in good health and CMV-seropositive. V is TRBV30 and J is TRBJ1-5, with TRBD1 matching 9 bases. The source material was PBMCs. The CDR3 region is CAWSIAGTGIVGNQPQHF. Written as DNA, the CDR3 is TGTGCCTGGAGTATCGCCGGGACAGGGATAGTCGGCAATCAGCCCCAGCATTTT.